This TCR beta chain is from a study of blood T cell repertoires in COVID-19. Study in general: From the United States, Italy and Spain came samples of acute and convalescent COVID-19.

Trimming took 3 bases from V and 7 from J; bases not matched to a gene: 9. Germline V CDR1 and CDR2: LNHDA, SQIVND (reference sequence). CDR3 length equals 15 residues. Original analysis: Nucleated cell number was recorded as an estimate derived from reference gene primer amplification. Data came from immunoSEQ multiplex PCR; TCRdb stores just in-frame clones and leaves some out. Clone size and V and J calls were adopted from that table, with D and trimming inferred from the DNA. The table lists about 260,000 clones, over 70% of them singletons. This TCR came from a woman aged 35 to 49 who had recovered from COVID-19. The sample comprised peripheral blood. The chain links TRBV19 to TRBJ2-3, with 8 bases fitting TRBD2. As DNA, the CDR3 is TGTGCCAGTAGTATCGGCGGGGGGAGGGGGAATACGCAGTATTTT. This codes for CASSIGGGRGNTQYF.